This TCR beta chain was identified during a study of cytomegalovirus exposure and HLA in healthy donors. Study results and caveats: Across donors, presence/absence analyses took sequencing depth to be roughly uniform. TCR beta chain V- and J-gene trimming was linked, in a later analysis, to a missense variant in DCLRE1C.

The PCR ran on 60 Vbeta and 13 Jbeta primers. Sequenced by immunoSEQ multiplex PCR; TCRdb stores in-frame clones only, minus some. The table lists 200,000 to 250,000 clones, around 80% of them singletons. The V and J ends lost 2 bases and 7 bases, in that order; junction bases with no gene match: 9. Germline CDR1 is SGHRS and CDR2 is YFSETQ. The CDR3 runs 16 residues. About this clone: Its target is not known.

Everyone who donated was a healthy bone marrow donor. The sample consisted of PBMCs. This TCR was sampled from a man in his forties or fifties in good health and CMV-seronegative. The rearrangement uses TRBV5-1 and TRBJ1-4, with TRBD1 matching 9 bases. The CDR3 region has the DNA TGCGCCAGCAGCTTCCTACAGGGGGCGCGGGGTGAAAAACTGTTTTTT. It translates to CASSFLQGARGEKLFF.